Listed here is a single TCR beta chain. The germline V and J ends were trimmed by 5 bases and 1 base, with 17 bases remaining between them. The CDR3 sequence is 16 residues long. Per the germline V gene, CDR1 is SEHNR and CDR2 is FQNEAQ (reference sequence). Authors' processing steps: The authors estimated nucleated cell counts from reference gene primer amplification. Sequencing was performed with immunoSEQ multiplex PCR; in TCRdb, only in-frame clones are kept and a portion is missing. The D gene and trimming were derived from the DNA, and the V and J assignments and clone size from that table. Of about 83,000 clones in the sample, roughly 76% were seen once. The sample belongs to a study of blood T cell repertoires in COVID-19. Study information: The United States, Italy and Spain provided the acute and convalescent COVID-19 samples. Sample material is recorded as cDNA or gDNA derived from T cells, B-cell-depleted T cells, or PBMCs.

This clonotype was obtained from a woman of 80 years or more with active or convalescent COVID-19. The V and J genes are TRBV7-9 and TRBJ1-1, with D possibly matching TRBD1 (6 bases). The source material was peripheral blood. DNA of the CDR3: TGTGCCAGCAGCCTCCCGGGGGGCTCGGGGAACACTGAAGCTTTCTTT. Translation gives CASSLPGGSGNTEAFF.